This TCR beta chain is from a study of blood T cell repertoires in COVID-19 (dated by TCRdb to the early 2020s). Broadly, across the study: Samples from collaborators originated in the United States, Italy and Spain and spanned both the acute and convalescent phases of COVID-19. The prospective study material was composed of cDNA or gDNA derived from T cells, B-cell-depleted T cells, or PBMCs. A freely available public database, intended as a resource for researchers studying the immune response to SARS-CoV-2, is where the repertoires were released. Subjects who had been exposed to COVID-19, were actively infected with it, or had recovered from it provided the deeply sampled blood TCRbeta repertoires that made up the dataset. The sample metadata nearly always contained a de-identified subject ID, COVID-19 status, age in years and sex. Samples came from the ongoing ImmuneRACE study (first 160 participants) plus 1,254 subjects from 6 global collaborators. Where available, HLA class I and class II types were taken from metadata supplied by the sample provider and were not determined by assay-based typing. Study-level results and caveats: How much clinical and demographic metadata was included differed by source and by participant, and the metadata was provided uncurated.

TCRbeta CDR3 regions were amplified from genomic DNA by means of the immunoSEQ Assay, a bias-controlled multiplex PCR. The paper's processing steps were these. The number of nucleated cells in each sample was estimated by amplification of reference gene primers within the assay. To quantify the absolute abundance of each unique TCRbeta CDR3 rearrangement, sequence reads were collapsed and filtered. For each sample, productive Simpson clonality was calculated as the square root of Simpson's diversity index over productive rearrangements. TCRdb mirrors the immuneACCESS table, restricted to in-frame sequences. Some clones are absent from its copies; in checked studies, under half trace to an unresolved V gene, and the reason for the others is unknown. V and J calls and clone size are copied from that table; D and trimming were computed from the DNA. This sample lists 50,000 to 75,000 clones; about nine tenths were detected once. Jointly, the top ten make up less than 1.5% of the sample.

In regard to this clone: Its antigen target is currently unknown. Within one base of it there is no much larger clone, and no base qualities were kept.

Collaborating institutions collected whole blood in K2EDTA tubes following their own protocols. For TCRbeta analysis, collaborator samples were shipped as frozen whole blood, as isolated PBMCs, or as DNA extracted from either sample type. Trimming costs V 5 bases and J 4 bases, and their ends lie 17 bases apart. The CDR3 spans 15 residues, from the cysteine through the phenylalanine. The DNA shown is the 45-base CDR3, in frame from base 1. CDR1 ENHRY and CDR2 SYGVKD are derived from the germline V gene. The chain links TRBV10-3 with TRBJ1-1; a tentative D match to TRBD1 spans 6 bases. The clonotype was recovered from a man between 60 and 70 years old with acute or convalescent COVID-19. The sample consisted of peripheral blood. CDR3 reads: CAISPRTAESTEAFF. The DNA sequence is TGTGCCATCAGTCCCCGGACAGCGGAATCCACTGAAGCTTTCTTT.